This record looks at one T cell receptor (beta chain) sequence and its context. This sample is drawn from a study of blood T cell repertoires in COVID-19. The overall study: Spain, Italy and the United States supplied samples that represented acute and convalescent COVID-19. Sample material is recorded as cDNA or gDNA derived from T cells, B-cell-depleted T cells, or PBMCs.

As processed by the authors: Amplification from reference gene primers served as the basis for estimated nucleated cell counts. Data came from immunoSEQ multiplex PCR; TCRdb stores just in-frame clones and leaves some out. V, J and clone size are taken as reported in that table, and D and trimming were inferred from the DNA itself. The table includes 50,000 or so clones, approximately 83% detected once. Trimming removed 3 bases from V and 10 bases from J, with 14 bases in between. CDR3 size: 13 residues. Germline loops: CDR1 MRHNA, CDR2 SNTAGT. The TCR originated in a man between 70 and 80 years old with acute or convalescent COVID-19. The chain recombines TRBV6-4 with TRBJ2-3, with TRBD1 as a possible D gene (6 bases). The sample was peripheral blood. This CDR3 reads CASSEGAGVAQYF. The CDR3 DNA sequence: TGTGCCAGCAGTGAGGGGGCAGGTGTGGCGCAGTATTTT.